This T cell receptor beta chain derives from a study of CD8+CD57+ T cells in acquired aplastic anemia. Whole-study results and caveats: A significant difference in CD8+ Simpson's diversity between patients and controls was not found.

Notes on this clonotype: Its target is unknown.

For CDR3 and TCR beta VDJ profiling, genomic DNA was the template used. TCRdb fed the reads into MiXCR, producing one record per CDR3 protein. The sample lists 150,000 to 200,000 distinct CDR3 sequences, approximately 43% occurring once. Sequencing input: sorted CD4+, CD8+, or CD8+CD57+ T cells (not recorded which) from PBMCs. The origin of this receptor is a human donor in good health.

CDR3: CASNTLTQETQYF. In DNA, the CDR3 is TGTGCCAGCAACACCTTGACCCAAGAGACCCAGTACTTC. This chain connects TRBV7-9 to TRBJ2-5; no reliable D call. Germline V gene sequence: CDR1 SEHNR, CDR2 FQNEAQ (reference sequence). CDR3 length: 13 residues. Trimming left V 7 bases short and J 1 base short, with 10 bases between. The variable domain in full, with the rest retrieved from reference TRBV7-9 and TRBJ2-5, is DTGVSQNPRHKITKRGQNVTFRCDPISEHNRLYWYRQTLGQGPEFLTYFQNEAQLEKSRLLSDRFSAERPKGSFSTLEIQRTEQGDSAMYLCASNTLTQETQYFGPGTRLLVL.